The rows below give T cell receptor beta chains drawn from one sample of a study of cytomegalovirus exposure and HLA in healthy donors. Repertoires were generated with immunoSEQ multiplex PCR, while TCRdb's copy carries only in-frame clones and drops some. The table shows around 140,000 clones, with approximately 65% occurring only once. The sample taken for sequencing was PBMCs. The receptor source for this set is a woman aged 55 to 70 in good health and CMV-seronegative. Each CDR3 is given with its conserved first and last residue. The D gene is left open where the match is weak. Clone size, where shown, is once, few, many, or a class for clones that have expanded.

V: TRBV11-1; J: TRBJ2-1; D: TRBD1; size: NA; DNA: TGTGCCAGCAGCTTACTCCGGACAGGGATATACAATGAGCAGTTCTTC; CDR3: CASSLLRTGIYNEQFF
V: TRBV7-7; J: TRBJ2-3; D: TRBD2; size: NA; DNA: TGTGCTAGCAGCTTAGGCGGGGGGATCACAGATACGCAGTATTTT; CDR3: CASSLGGGITDTQYF
V: TRBV7-3; J: TRBJ2-3; D: TRBD2; size: NA; DNA: TGTGCCAGCAGCTTCGCCAGCGGGAGTACAGATACGCAGTATTTT; CDR3: CASSFASGSTDTQYF
V: TRBV6-1; J: TRBJ1-6; D: NA; size: few; DNA: TGTGCCAGCAGCTTCAGGGAATCACCCCTCCACTTT; CDR3: CASSFRESPLHF
V: TRBV5-6; J: TRBJ2-3; D: NA; size: NA; DNA: TGTGCCAGCAGCTTTGGGCAGGGCACAGATACGCAGTATTTT; CDR3: CASSFGQGTDTQYF
V: TRBV5-4; J: TRBJ2-7; D: TRBD2; size: few; DNA: TGTGCCAGCAGTCTAGCGGGAGGCTCCTACGAGCAGTACTTC; CDR3: CASSLAGGSYEQYF
V: TRBV7-2; J: TRBJ2-7; D: TRBD1; size: once; DNA: TGTGCCAGCAGCTTACAGGACAGGGCGGTCTACGAGCAGTACTTC; CDR3: CASSLQDRAVYEQYF
V: TRBV5-1; J: TRBJ2-3; D: NA; size: few; DNA: TGCGCCAGCACCAGGGCCCTCACAGATACGCAGTATTTT; CDR3: CASTRALTDTQYF
V: TRBV6-1; J: TRBJ2-5; D: NA; size: NA; DNA: TGTGCCAGCAGTGAATACGGCAGGGGCTGGGAGACCCAGTACTTC; CDR3: CASSEYGRGWETQYF
V: TRBV6-5; J: TRBJ1-1; D: TRBD1; size: few; DNA: TGTGCCAGCAGAATATCGGACAGGCTGAACACTGAAGCTTTCTTT; CDR3: CASRISDRLNTEAFF
V: TRBV5-1; J: TRBJ1-2; D: NA; size: NA; DNA: TGCGCCAGCAGCTTGATGACCGAGGTCTCCGGCTACACCTTC; CDR3: CASSLMTEVSGYTF
V: TRBV4-1; J: TRBJ2-2; D: NA; size: few; DNA: TGCGCCAGCAGCGGTTTTAGAGGGAACACCGGGGAGCTGTTTTTT; CDR3: CASSGFRGNTGELFF
V: TRBV5-1; J: TRBJ1-1; D: NA; size: NA; DNA: TGCGCCAGCAGCTCCCAGGGTCCTACTGAAGCTTTCTTT; CDR3: CASSSQGPTEAFF
V: TRBV6-1; J: TRBJ1-5; D: NA; size: NA; DNA: TGTGCCAGCAGTCCCGTGGGCGACATCCGTCAGCCCCAGCATTTT; CDR3: CASSPVGDIRQPQHF
V: TRBV11-3; J: TRBJ2-2; D: TRBD2; size: NA; DNA: TGTGCCAGCAGCCCCTATAGCGGGGGGGCGTATGGGAACACCGGGGAGCTGTTTTTT; CDR3: CASSPYSGGAYGNTGELFF
V: TRBV19; J: TRBJ2-2; D: TRBD2; size: NA; DNA: TGTGCCAGTAGGCGGACTAGCGGGATGGGCGGGGAGCTGTTTTTT; CDR3: CASRRTSGMGGELFF
V: TRBV28; J: TRBJ2-5; D: TRBD2; size: few; DNA: TGTGCCAGCAGTCCCGCCGGGAGGCAAGAGACCCAGTACTTC; CDR3: CASSPAGRQETQYF
V: TRBV29-1; J: TRBJ2-7; D: NA; size: few; DNA: TGCAGCGTGGCCAAGGGGGGGTACTACGAGCAGTACTTC; CDR3: CSVAKGGYYEQYF
V: TRBV4-2; J: TRBJ2-7; D: TRBD1; size: NA; DNA: TGTGCCAGCAGCCAAGTCGGGACAGGGGAGGACGAGCAGTACTTC; CDR3: CASSQVGTGEDEQYF
V: TRBV2; J: TRBJ1-1; D: TRBD1; size: NA; DNA: TGTGCCAGCCTACGACGAACAGGGGGCGGCACTGAAGCTTTCTTT; CDR3: CASLRRTGGGTEAFF
V: TRBV9; J: TRBJ2-3; D: NA; size: NA; DNA: TGTGCCAGCAGCCAGGAAATCGGGACACGTCAGTATTTT; CDR3: CASSQEIGTRQYF
V: TRBV7-8; J: TRBJ2-3; D: TRBD2; size: NA; DNA: TGTGCCAGCAGCTTAGGTCTAGCGGGAACAGATACGCAGTATTTT; CDR3: CASSLGLAGTDTQYF
V: TRBV14; J: TRBJ1-4; D: NA; size: once; DNA: TGTGCCAGCAGCCAAAAGCGTCGCGGGGGGTTCAATGAAAAACTGTTTTTT; CDR3: CASSQKRRGGFNEKLFF
V: TRBV7-2; J: TRBJ2-5; D: NA; size: NA; DNA: TGTGCCAGCAGTTTCCGGGTGGCAGAGACCCAGTACTTC; CDR3: CASSFRVAETQYF
V: TRBV4-2; J: TRBJ2-3; D: TRBD2; size: NA; DNA: TGTGCCAGCAGCCAGGAGGGTGCGGGGGGGACCGATACGCAGTATTTT; CDR3: CASSQEGAGGTDTQYF
V: TRBV10-3; J: TRBJ2-5; D: TRBD1; size: NA; DNA: TGTGCCATCAGAGGGGACAGTACAGAGACCCAGTACTTC; CDR3: CAIRGDSTETQYF
V: TRBV29-1; J: TRBJ1-2; D: NA; size: NA; DNA: TGCAGCGTAGGACAGATCTATGGCTACACCTTC; CDR3: CSVGQIYGYTF
V: TRBV10-2; J: TRBJ1-1; D: NA; size: NA; DNA: TGCGCCAGCAGTGGGGGCTTCGAGGAAGCTTTCTTT; CDR3: CASSGGFEEAFF
V: TRBV5-4; J: TRBJ1-5; D: NA; size: few; DNA: TGTGCCAGCAGCTCCCGGGGGGGAAGCAATCAGCCCCAGCATTTT; CDR3: CASSSRGGSNQPQHF
V: TRBV9; J: TRBJ2-1; D: NA; size: NA; DNA: TGTGCCAGCAGCGTAGACGGGGGCTCCTACAATGAGCAGTTCTTC; CDR3: CASSVDGGSYNEQFF
V: TRBV2; J: TRBJ2-6; D: TRBD1; size: NA; DNA: TGTGCCACCTACACCGGGACAGGGGGCGTTGGGGCCAACGTCCTGACTTTC; CDR3: CATYTGTGGVGANVLTF
V: TRBV19; J: TRBJ1-2; D: TRBD1; size: few; DNA: TGTGCCAGTAGTGACAGGGCATATTATGGCTACACCTTC; CDR3: CASSDRAYYGYTF
V: TRBV28; J: TRBJ1-1; D: NA; size: NA; DNA: TGTGCCAGCAGGACGGGGTCGATCGAAGCTTTCTTT; CDR3: CASRTGSIEAFF
V: TRBV15; J: TRBJ1-3; D: NA; size: few; DNA: TGTGCCACCAGCAGAGGAGATTCTGGAAACACCATATATTTT; CDR3: CATSRGDSGNTIYF
V: TRBV2; J: TRBJ1-5; D: TRBD1; size: NA; DNA: TGTGCCAGCAGTGAAGATGGAGGGGGCCTTAGCAATCAGCCCCAGCATTTT; CDR3: CASSEDGGGLSNQPQHF
V: TRBV7-9; J: TRBJ1-4; D: TRBD1; size: once; DNA: TGTGCCAGCAGCTTTAACAGGGGCACTAATGAAAAACTGTTTTTT; CDR3: CASSFNRGTNEKLFF
V: TRBV28; J: TRBJ1-6; D: NA; size: NA; DNA: TGTGCCAGCAGTTTAGAGAATTCACCCCTCCACTTT; CDR3: CASSLENSPLHF
V: TRBV2; J: TRBJ2-7; D: TRBD2; size: NA; DNA: TGTGCCAGCAGAGCGAGCGGGAGAACTCGCTACGAGCAGTACTTC; CDR3: CASRASGRTRYEQYF
V: TRBV7-2; J: TRBJ2-5; D: TRBD1; size: NA; DNA: TGTGCCAGCAGCTTCGGGACAGGACAAGAGACCCAGTACTTC; CDR3: CASSFGTGQETQYF
V: TRBV5-4; J: TRBJ2-5; D: NA; size: NA; DNA: TGTGCCAGCAGCATAGGCGGCCAAGAGACCCAGTACTTC; CDR3: CASSIGGQETQYF
V: TRBV10-3; J: TRBJ1-2; D: NA; size: NA; DNA: TGTGCCATCAGTGACAATCTCAGGGGAAACTATGGCTACACCTTC; CDR3: CAISDNLRGNYGYTF
V: TRBV7-6; J: TRBJ2-1; D: NA; size: NA; DNA: TGTGCCAGCTTAGTGCAGGGATTGTCCTACAATGAGCAGTTCTTC; CDR3: CASLVQGLSYNEQFF
V: TRBV4-3; J: TRBJ2-3; D: TRBD2; size: few; DNA: TGCGCCAGCAGCCAAGCCAGCGGGAGTGATACGCAGTATTTT; CDR3: CASSQASGSDTQYF
V: TRBV2; J: TRBJ2-5; D: TRBD2; size: NA; DNA: TGTGCCAGCTCACGGACTAGCGGGGGGGTTGGGGAGACCCAGTACTTC; CDR3: CASSRTSGGVGETQYF
V: TRBV6-5; J: TRBJ1-2; D: TRBD1; size: NA; DNA: TGTGCCAGCAGGGGACAGGGGGGCTATGGCTACACCTTC; CDR3: CASRGQGGYGYTF
V: TRBV7-9; J: TRBJ2-7; D: TRBD1; size: NA; DNA: TGTGCCAGCAGCTTAGGTGTACAGGGGGCGGACGAGCAGTACTTC; CDR3: CASSLGVQGADEQYF
V: TRBV6-1; J: TRBJ2-2; D: TRBD2; size: medium-sized; DNA: TGTGCCAGCAGTGATCTCCGGGGGGGCCCCGGGGAGCTGTTTTTT; CDR3: CASSDLRGGPGELFF
V: TRBV19; J: TRBJ2-7; D: TRBD1; size: NA; DNA: TGTGCCAGTAGTAAGACTCCGGGACAGAGCTACGAGCAGTACTTC; CDR3: CASSKTPGQSYEQYF
V: TRBV5-1; J: TRBJ2-1; D: TRBD2; size: NA; DNA: TGCGCCAGCAGCCGCGGGACTAGCGGGCTGAGCTCCTACAATGAGCAGTTCTTC; CDR3: CASSRGTSGLSSYNEQFF
V: TRBV5-1; J: TRBJ2-2; D: TRBD2; size: NA; DNA: TGCGCCAGCAGACTCGGACTAGCGGGAGGTTCGAACGGGGAGCTGTTTTTT; CDR3: CASRLGLAGGSNGELFF
V: TRBV7-9; J: TRBJ2-7; D: NA; size: NA; DNA: TGTGCCAGCAGCTCCTACTACGAGCAGTACTTC; CDR3: CASSSYYEQYF
V: TRBV29-1; J: TRBJ1-1; D: TRBD1; size: NA; DNA: TGCAGCGGCTGGGACAGGGGGTTGAACACTGAAGCTTTCTTT; CDR3: CSGWDRGLNTEAFF
V: TRBV10-3; J: TRBJ1-6; D: NA; size: NA; DNA: TGTGCCATCAGGGCTGGACAGAGGGGGGGTGGACCCCTCCACTTT; CDR3: CAIRAGQRGGGPLHF
V: TRBV7-8; J: TRBJ1-5; D: TRBD1; size: NA; DNA: TGTGCCAGCAGGCCGACAGGGTACAATCAGCCCCAGCATTTT; CDR3: CASRPTGYNQPQHF